These 20 T cell receptor beta chains were all obtained from the same sample, sequenced in a study of tumor-infiltrating lymphocytes in primary liver carcinoma. RNA and DNA were co-extracted from around 20-30 mg of unsorted bulk tissue. The investigators made TCR beta cDNA from around 540 ng total RNA, using a constant-region primer. Three rounds of nested multiplex PCR with slightly modified ARM-PCR produced TCR beta libraries. The opening two PCR rounds, roughly 11 cycles each, paired TRBV1-TRBV30 forward primers with a C-beta reverse primer. TCRdb used MiXCR to reprocess the multiplex PCR reads, holding one entry per CDR3 protein. The sample records 150,000 to 200,000 distinct CDR3 sequences, about 85% being singletons. The sample comprised tumor tissue from primary liver carcinoma. All receptors come from a man aged 35-49 years with primary liver carcinoma and hepatitis B virus infection.

The rearrangement joins TRBV6-5 to TRBJ2-3, with D unresolved. The V gene's germline CDR1 is MNHEY and CDR2 SVGAGI. Trimming shortened V by 2 bases and J by 4 bases, and 13 bases separated the two germline ends. The CDR3 totals 15 residues. The CDR3: CASSYPTGIADTQYF. The CDR3 nucleotides are TGTGCCAGCAGTTACCCTACGGGTATAGCAGATACGCAGTATTTT.

The rearrangement uses TRBV7-2 and TRBJ2-7; the D gene is possibly TRBD2 (6 bases). V was trimmed by 5 bases and J by 6 bases, leaving 14 bases between them. The CDR3 spans 13 residues. Germline V lookup: CDR1 SGHTA, CDR2 FQGNSA. DNA of the CDR3: TGTGCCAGCAGCCCCGGGACTCGTCGCGAGCAGTACTTC. It codes for CASSPGTRREQYF. Full variable domain (outside the CDR3, taken from reference TRBV7-2 and TRBJ2-7): GAGVSQSPSNKVTEKGKDVELRCDPISGHTALYWYRQSLGQGLEFLIYFQGNSAPDKSGLPSDRFSAERTGGSVSTLTIQRTQQEDSAVYLCASSPGTRREQYFGPGTRLTVT.

This clonotype was seen just once. A much larger clone differs by one base, so this may be a read error. The CDR3 reads CASSSGNTGELLF. CDR3 coding DNA: TGCGCCAGCAGTTCCGGGAACACCGGGGAGCTGTTATTT. The chain links TRBV5-1 to TRBJ2-2; tentatively, D is TRBD2 (5 bases). The CDR3 covers 13 residues. CDR1 and CDR2 (germline): SGHRS, YFSETQ. Combining the CDR3 with reference TRBV5-1 and TRBJ2-2 gives the whole variable domain KAGVTQTPRYLIKTRGQQVTLSCSPISGHRSVSWYQQTPGQGLQFLFEYFSETQRNKGNFPGRFSGRQFSNSRSEMNVSTLELGDSALYLCASSSGNTGELLFGEGSRLTVL.

The chain links TRBV29-1 to TRBJ2-5, with 13 bases aligning to TRBD2. This CDR3 region has 15 residues. Germline V gene lookup returns CDR1 SQVTM and CDR2 ANQGSEA. The CDR3 spells CGIRTSGSCAETQYF. The CDR3 DNA is TGCGGCATCCGGACTAGCGGGAGTTGCGCAGAGACCCAGTACTTC.

About this clonotype: The junction departs from germline at one end; a sequencing error may be responsible. The rearrangement joins TRBV11-2 to TRBJ1-2, with D hard to call. The CDR3 contains 13 residues. The germline CDR1 and CDR2 sequences are SGHAT and FQNNGV. CDR3 coding DNA: TGTGCCAGGAGCTTAACGGGAGTATCTGCTTACATCTTC. Translating it yields CARSLTGVSAYIF.

As concerns this clonotype: Germline is not matched at one junction end, which may reflect a read error. The chain employs TRBV11-2 and TRBJ2-7; D gene uncertain. The germline CDR1 and CDR2 sequences are SGHAT and FQNNGV. The CDR3 spans 16 residues. CDR3 bases: TGTGCCAGCAGCGTAGAACCTTGCGGTAGCTGGGTCGAGCAGTACTTC. Amino acid sequence: CASSVEPCGSWVEQYF.

This clonotype was seen just once. This CDR3 fails to terminate in the conserved phenylalanine or tryptophan, so it likely reflects a read error. It is unclear where the CDR3 begins or ends on the DNA, so no DNA is shown, and the CDR3 is as TCRdb lists it. V gene TRBV4-3 combines with J gene TRBJ2-5. The CDR3 adds up to 13 amino acids, both ends counted. In germline, CDR1 is LGHNA, CDR2 YSLEER. The CDR3 sequence is CASSQVLMAAQCI.

The chain combines TRBV29-1 with TRBJ2-1, with unresolved D. Deletions cut 8 bases from V and 4 bases from J, with 15 bases between. The length of the CDR3 is 13 residues. Germline lookup yields CDR1 SQVTM and CDR2 ANQGSEA. The CDR3 region has the DNA TGCAGCATCGAGAACAGTGATTACAATGAGCAGTTCTTC. Translated, it gives CSIENSDYNEQFF.

Note on this clonotype: Mismatch with germline at one junction end may stem from a read error. The CDR3 region is CARSQAGQFRTNVLTF. The CDR3 region has the DNA TGCGCCAGGAGCCAAGCGGGACAGTTCCGGACCAACGTCCTGACTTTC. The rearrangement joins TRBV4-3 to TRBJ2-6; either TRBD1 or TRBD2 may supply D (7 bases each). Germline CDR1 is LGHNA and CDR2 is YSLEER. The CDR3 length is 16 residues.

This clonotype was seen a single time. Mismatch with germline at one junction end may stem from a read error. This chain connects TRBV12-5 to TRBJ2-3; 10 bases are a match to TRBD2. This CDR3 has 16 residues. Germline-derived CDR1 and CDR2 are LGHNT and FRNRAP. CDR3 sequence reads: CASGVTSGISLGTQYF. Written as DNA, the CDR3 is TGTGCTAGTGGTGTAACTAGCGGGATCTCTTTGGGTACGCAGTACTTT.

The chain has TRBV11-2 and TRBJ2-3, with D perhaps TRBD1 (5 bases). The J call may be in error: the DNA end matches TRBJ1-5 better. CDR3 length: 17 residues. Germline CDR1 and CDR2: SGHAT and FQNNGV. CDR3: CASSLNLGETSRDTQHF. Written as DNA, the CDR3 is TGTGCCAGCAGCTTAAATCTGGGGGAGACTAGCAGAGATACGCAGCATTTT.

This clonotype was detected only once. This chain joins TRBV7-8 and TRBJ2-1, with 11 bases that match TRBD2. The CDR3 is 16 amino acids. The V gene end was trimmed by 2 bases and the J gene end by 13 bases; junction bases not matched to a gene: 13. Germline V gene lookup returns CDR1 SGHVS and CDR2 FQNEAQ. The CDR3 here is CASSLTVIAGGIEQFF. The CDR3 DNA is TGTGCCAGCAGCTTAACGGTGATAGCGGGAGGGATTGAACAGTTCTTC. Drawing the rest from reference TRBV7-8 and TRBJ2-1, the complete variable domain is GAGVSQSPRYKVAKRGQDVALRCDPISGHVSLFWYQQALGQGPEFLTYFQNEAQLDKSGLPSDRFFAERPEGSVSTLKIQRTQQEDSAVYLCASSLTVIAGGIEQFFGPGTRLTVL.

In the case of this clonotype: The germline gene is not matched at one end of the junction; a read error may be the cause. The J gene is TRBJ1-1, the V gene TRBV30; D is ambiguous. This CDR3 has 13 amino acids. Per germline, CDR1 GTSNPN and CDR2 SVGIG (reference sequence). CDR3 protein: CAWSADRRTEAIF. For the CDR3, the DNA is TGTGCATGGAGTGCGGATAGGAGGACTGAAGCTATCTTT. Full variable domain (remainder filled in from reference TRBV30 and TRBJ1-1): SQTIHQWPATLVQPVGSPLSLECTVEGTSNPNLYWYRQAAGRGLQLLFYSVGIGQISSEVPQNLSASRPQDRQFILSSKKLLLSDSGFYLCAWSADRRTEAIFGQGTRLTVV.

This clonotype was recorded only once. A read error may account for a junction end that differs from germline. The chain couples TRBV29-1 to TRBJ1-1; tentative D call: TRBD1 (6 bases). Germline V gives CDR1 SQVTM, CDR2 ANQGSEA. The CDR3 length is 14 residues. DNA of the CDR3: TGCAGCGTTGAGTCGAGACAGGTGAACATTGAAGCTTTCTTT. Translating gives CSVESRQVNIEAFF.

A word on this clonotype: No conserved phenylalanine or tryptophan ends this CDR3, so it is likely a read error. The gene calls are TRBV4-1 and TRBJ1-1; D gene ambiguous. CDR3 length: 17 residues. Germline values: CDR1 MGHRA, CDR2 YSYEKL. The V and J ends lost 2 bases and 0 bases respectively, with 16 bases between them. CDR3 nucleotide sequence: TGCGCCAGCAGCCAATATTTGGACCTCAGGATGAACACTGAAGCTTTCTTA. This codes for CASSQYLDLRMNTEAFL.

This clonotype occurred once. One end of the junction varies from germline; a read error may be responsible. The chain carries TRBV10-3 and TRBJ1-2; D is perhaps TRBD1 (6 bases). This CDR3 has 14 residues. Looked up from germline, CDR1 is ENHRY and CDR2 is SYGVKD. CDR3 DNA: TGTGCCATCAGTGAGTCGTCAGGGGACTATGCCTACACATTC. Amino acids: CAISESSGDYAYTF.

As regards this clonotype: A much larger clone lies a single base off, so this may be a read error. The CDR3 loop is CASNAQSLAGELFF. The CDR3 DNA reads TGTGCCAGCAATGCCCAGTCCCTCGCCGGGGAGCTGTTTTTT. The J gene is TRBJ2-2, the V gene TRBV6-4; no reliable D call. Trimming took 7 bases from V and 6 from J, leaving 15 bases between them. Germline V gene sequence: CDR1 MRHNA, CDR2 SNTAGT. The CDR3 is 14 amino acids.

On this clonotype itself: The final CDR3 position lacks the conserved phenylalanine or tryptophan, pointing to a likely read error. The DNA is omitted, as the CDR3 cannot be located on it reliably, and the CDR3 follows TCRdb's listing. CDR3 residues: CSALTSGTGTPYEHYL. The chain couples TRBV29-1 to TRBJ2-7; TRBD1 is taken as the D call from the table, unchecked against the DNA. The germline V gene has CDR1 SQVTM and CDR2 ANQGSEA. The CDR3 numbers 16 amino acids, ends counted.

As for this clonotype: Compared with germline, one end of the junction differs, possibly owing to a read error. This chain uses TRBV4-3 with TRBJ2-2; tentatively, D is TRBD2 (5 bases). CDR3 length equals 19 residues. Germline V gene lookup returns CDR1 LGHNA and CDR2 YSLEER. DNA of the CDR3: TGCGCCAGTAGCCCCCGGAGCCCGACAAGCGGCGGCTCCACCGGGGAGCTGTTTTTT. It codes for CASSPRSPTSGGSTGELFF.

In the case of this clonotype: A read error may account for a junction end that differs from germline. The rearrangement links TRBV29-1 to TRBJ2-1; a weak D match, TRBD1 (6 bases). The germline V gene has CDR1 SQVTM and CDR2 ANQGSEA. The CDR3 runs to 14 residues. As DNA, the CDR3 is TGCAGCGTCCTTGGACAGTGGACCTACAATGAGAAGTTCTTC. Its translation is CSVLGQWTYNEKFF.